This TCR beta chain was captured in a study of cytomegalovirus exposure and HLA in healthy donors. Germline assignment: CDR1 MNHEY and CDR2 SMNVEV (reference sequence). Trimming pared 4 bases from V and 2 bases from J, leaving 9 bases between. The CDR3 consists of 13 residues. Study-wide results and limits: The authors enumerated roughly 160 TCR beta chains as linked to cytomegalovirus. The presence/absence work took it that sequencing depth was about the same across donors.

A multiplex PCR was run with 60 Vbeta primers and 13 Jbeta primers. Using immunoSEQ multiplex PCR, the repertoire was profiled, and TCRdb retains in-frame clones only, with some absent. The table has about 160,000 clones, approximately 78% seen once. About this clone: Its antigen is undetermined.

The receptor was derived from a girl aged 2-9 years in good health and CMV-seropositive. The genes are TRBV27 and TRBJ2-7; D possibly corresponds to TRBD1 (5 bases). Material: PBMCs. Here the CDR3 DNA reads TGTGCCAGCAGTTCCAGGGCCACCTACGAGCAGTACTTC. It yields the protein CASSSRATYEQYF.